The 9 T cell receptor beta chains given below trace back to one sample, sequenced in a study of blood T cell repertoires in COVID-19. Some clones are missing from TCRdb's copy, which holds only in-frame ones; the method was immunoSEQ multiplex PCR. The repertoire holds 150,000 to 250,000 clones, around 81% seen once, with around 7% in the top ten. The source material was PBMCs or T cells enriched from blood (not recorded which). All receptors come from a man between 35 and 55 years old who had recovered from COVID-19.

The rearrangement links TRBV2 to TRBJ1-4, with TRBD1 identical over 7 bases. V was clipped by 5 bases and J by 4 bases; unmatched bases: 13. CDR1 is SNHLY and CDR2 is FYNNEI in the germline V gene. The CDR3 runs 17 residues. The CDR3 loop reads CASSYSGTATFNEKLFF. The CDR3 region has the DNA TGTGCCAGCAGTTACTCCGGGACAGCAACGTTTAATGAAAAACTGTTTTTT.

The CDR3 region has the DNA TGTGCCAGCAGCTTAGTAGGCTCACAGGGGATAATCAACATTCAGTACTTC. This codes for CASSLVGSQGIINIQYF. This sequence joins TRBV7-9 and TRBJ2-4; 7 bases map to TRBD1. Germline V gene lookup returns CDR1 SEHNR and CDR2 FQNEAQ (reference sequence). The CDR3 contains 17 residues. After removal of 1 base from V and 7 bases from J, the junction contained 13 bases not matched to a gene.

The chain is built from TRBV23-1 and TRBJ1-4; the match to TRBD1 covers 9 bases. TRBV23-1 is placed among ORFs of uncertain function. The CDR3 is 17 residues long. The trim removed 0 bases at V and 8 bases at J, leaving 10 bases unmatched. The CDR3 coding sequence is TGCGCCAGCAGTCAATCGACTGAGGACAGGGGATCAGAAAAACTGTTTTTT. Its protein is CASSQSTEDRGSEKLFF.

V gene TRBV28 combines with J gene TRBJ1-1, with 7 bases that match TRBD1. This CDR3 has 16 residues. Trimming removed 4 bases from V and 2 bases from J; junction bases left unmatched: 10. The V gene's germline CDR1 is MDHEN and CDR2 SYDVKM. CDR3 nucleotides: TGTGCCAGCAGTTCTCCCCCCGGAGGGGGCAACACTGAAGCTTTCTTT. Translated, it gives CASSSPPGGGNTEAFF.

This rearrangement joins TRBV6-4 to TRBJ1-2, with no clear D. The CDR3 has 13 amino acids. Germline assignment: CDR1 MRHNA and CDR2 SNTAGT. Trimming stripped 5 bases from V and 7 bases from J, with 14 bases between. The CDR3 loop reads CASSPFGMTGYTF. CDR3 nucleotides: TGTGCCAGCAGTCCTTTCGGGATGACTGGCTACACCTTC.

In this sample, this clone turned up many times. The CDR3 spells CATSLGTGGNEQFF. The CDR3 nucleotides are TGTGCCACCTCACTTGGGACAGGGGGCAATGAGCAGTTCTTC. The gene calls are TRBV27 and TRBJ2-1; TRBD1 matches at 11 bases. CDR3 length: 14 residues. Per the germline V gene, CDR1 is MNHEY and CDR2 is SMNVEV (reference sequence). V lost 10 bases to trimming and J lost 6 bases; unmatched junction nucleotides: 8.

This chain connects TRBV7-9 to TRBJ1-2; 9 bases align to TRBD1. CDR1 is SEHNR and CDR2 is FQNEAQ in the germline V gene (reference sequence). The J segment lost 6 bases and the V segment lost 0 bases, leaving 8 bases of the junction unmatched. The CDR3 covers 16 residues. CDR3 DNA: TGTGCCAGCAGCTTAGCGCAGGGGACAGGGTGGAATGGCTACACCTTC. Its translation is CASSLAQGTGWNGYTF.

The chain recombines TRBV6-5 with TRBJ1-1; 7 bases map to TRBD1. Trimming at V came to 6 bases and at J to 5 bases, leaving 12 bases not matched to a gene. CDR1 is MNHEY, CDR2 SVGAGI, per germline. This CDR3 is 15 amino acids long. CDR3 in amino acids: CASRKDHRGGTEAFF. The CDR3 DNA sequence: TGTGCCAGCAGGAAAGATCACAGGGGTGGGACTGAAGCTTTCTTT.

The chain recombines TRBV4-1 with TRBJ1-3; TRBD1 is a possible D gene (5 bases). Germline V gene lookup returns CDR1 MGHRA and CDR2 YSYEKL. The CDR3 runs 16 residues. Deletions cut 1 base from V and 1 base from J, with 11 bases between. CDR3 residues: CASSQVPGISGNTIYF. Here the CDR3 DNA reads TGCGCCAGCAGCCAAGTCCCAGGGATTTCTGGAAACACCATATATTTT.